The rows below give T cell receptor beta chains drawn from one sample of a study of blood T cells in healthy people across ages. TCRdb re-analysed the 5' RACE reads in MiXCR, keeping a single row per CDR3 protein. This table has approximately 1,100,000 distinct CDR3 sequences, under 45% appearing once. What was sequenced was blood. Every receptor here comes from a woman aged 60-75 years in good health. Each CDR3 is given with its conserved first and last residue. The order of the fields is clone size, V gene, J gene, D gene, CDR3 DNA, CDR3 protein. The D gene is left open where the match is weak. Only part of the rows carry a size: once, few, many, or a class if the clone is expanded.

abundance: -
v_gene: TRBV10-3
j_gene: TRBJ2-1
d_gene: TRBD1
CDR3nt: TGTGCCATCAGTGAGTTGGGCACAGGGGTTGACAATGAGCAGTTCTTC
CDR3aa: CAISELGTGVDNEQFF

abundance: few
v_gene: TRBV11-2
j_gene: TRBJ2-1
d_gene: -
CDR3nt: TGTGCCAGCAGCTTAGATCCGAGGAGCTCCTACAATGAGCAGTTCTTC
CDR3aa: CASSLDPRSSYNEQFF

abundance: -
v_gene: TRBV12-3/TRBV12-4
j_gene: TRBJ2-5
d_gene: -
CDR3nt: TGTGCCAGCAGCGCGGGTCGAGGAAAAGAGACCCAGTACTTC
CDR3aa: CASSAGRGKETQYF

abundance: -
v_gene: TRBV28
j_gene: TRBJ1-2
d_gene: -
CDR3nt: TGTGCCAGCGTCATGACGGGCAACTATGGCTACACCTTC
CDR3aa: CASVMTGNYGYTF

abundance: few
v_gene: TRBV6-2/TRBV6-3
j_gene: TRBJ1-2
d_gene: -
CDR3nt: TGTGCCAGCAGTTATGGGGATGTGTGGTATGGCTACACCTTC
CDR3aa: CASSYGDVWYGYTF

abundance: -
v_gene: TRBV5-8
j_gene: TRBJ1-1
d_gene: TRBD1
CDR3nt: TGTGCCAGCAGCCTCGATCCAGGGGGCGCTGAAGCTTTCTTT
CDR3aa: CASSLDPGGAEAFF

abundance: few
v_gene: TRBV29-1
j_gene: TRBJ2-7
d_gene: TRBD1
CDR3nt: TGCAGCGTGATTGCCGGGACAGGGGGAGGCGAGCAGTACTTC
CDR3aa: CSVIAGTGGGEQYF

abundance: once
v_gene: TRBV5-5
j_gene: TRBJ2-4
d_gene: TRBD1
CDR3nt: TGTGCCAGCACCCGGCACAGGGGGGACATTCAGTACTTC
CDR3aa: CASTRHRGDIQYF

abundance: once
v_gene: TRBV7-3
j_gene: TRBJ2-2
d_gene: TRBD2
CDR3nt: TGTGCCAGCAACCCTTCTAGCGGGAGCTACACCGGGGAGCTGTTTTTT
CDR3aa: CASNPSSGSYTGELFF

abundance: few
v_gene: TRBV5-1
j_gene: TRBJ2-1
d_gene: TRBD2
CDR3nt: TGCGCCAGCGGGACTAGCGGGAGAGTGCATGAGCAGTTCTTC
CDR3aa: CASGTSGRVHEQFF

abundance: few
v_gene: TRBV7-9
j_gene: TRBJ2-1
d_gene: TRBD2
CDR3nt: TGTGCCAGCAGCTTAAGACTAGCGGACAATGAGCAGTTCTTC
CDR3aa: CASSLRLADNEQFF

abundance: -
v_gene: TRBV11-2
j_gene: TRBJ2-7
d_gene: -
CDR3nt: TGTGCCAGCAGCTTACGAGTTAGCGGAGACTACGAGCAGTACTTC
CDR3aa: CASSLRVSGDYEQYF

abundance: many
v_gene: TRBV9
j_gene: TRBJ2-7
d_gene: -
CDR3nt: TGTGCCAGCAGCGTAGGTCACCCGAGCATGACCGAGCAGTACTTC
CDR3aa: CASSVGHPSMTEQYF

abundance: many
v_gene: TRBV6-1
j_gene: TRBJ1-2
d_gene: -
CDR3nt: TGTGCCAGCAGTTTTTTTGACGGCGGGAGCACCTTC
CDR3aa: CASSFFDGGSTF

abundance: -
v_gene: TRBV7-9
j_gene: TRBJ2-4
d_gene: -
CDR3nt: TGTGCCAGCAGCTTAGACGGAGGGAGAGCCAAAAACATTCAGTACTTC
CDR3aa: CASSLDGGRAKNIQYF

abundance: few
v_gene: TRBV5-1
j_gene: TRBJ2-7
d_gene: TRBD2
CDR3nt: TGCGCCAGCAGCTTGGGTACTAGCGGGAGAGACTACGAGCAGTACTTC
CDR3aa: CASSLGTSGRDYEQYF

abundance: once
v_gene: TRBV6-1
j_gene: TRBJ1-2
d_gene: TRBD1
CDR3nt: TGTGCCAGCAGTGCGACAGGGATGGACTATGGCTACACCTTC
CDR3aa: CASSATGMDYGYTF

abundance: -
v_gene: TRBV9
j_gene: TRBJ2-2
d_gene: -
CDR3nt: TGTGCCAGCAGCCTATCCCACGGGACCGCGAACACCGGGGAGCTGTTTTTT
CDR3aa: CASSLSHGTANTGELFF

abundance: few
v_gene: TRBV2
j_gene: TRBJ2-7
d_gene: -
CDR3nt: TGTGCCAGCAGTACGGGGCAGGGGTCCTACAATGAGCAGTACTTC
CDR3aa: CASSTGQGSYNEQYF

abundance: few
v_gene: TRBV9
j_gene: TRBJ2-1
d_gene: TRBD1
CDR3nt: TGTGCCAGCAGCCCGAAAGGACAGGGAACCTACAATGAGCAGTTCTTC
CDR3aa: CASSPKGQGTYNEQFF

abundance: -
v_gene: TRBV2
j_gene: TRBJ2-3
d_gene: -
CDR3nt: TGTGCCAGCAGTGAATCGCGGTTCTTCACAGATACGCAGTATTTT
CDR3aa: CASSESRFFTDTQYF

abundance: -
v_gene: TRBV28
j_gene: TRBJ2-7
d_gene: TRBD2
CDR3nt: TGTGCCAGCAGCCTCCCGGGTGGGACTAGAATCCACGAGCAGTACTTC
CDR3aa: CASSLPGGTRIHEQYF

abundance: once
v_gene: TRBV2
j_gene: TRBJ2-1
d_gene: -
CDR3nt: TGTGCCAGCAGGGGTGGGGGAAGCTCCTACAATGAGCAGTTCTTC
CDR3aa: CASRGGGSSYNEQFF

abundance: once
v_gene: TRBV20-1
j_gene: TRBJ2-7
d_gene: -
CDR3nt: TGCAGTGCTAGACCTAGTATCGCCTACGAGCAGTACTTC
CDR3aa: CSARPSIAYEQYF

abundance: -
v_gene: TRBV6-5
j_gene: TRBJ2-7
d_gene: -
CDR3nt: TGTGCCAGCAGTTCCACCAGGACAGCCGCGACCTACGAGCAGTACTTC
CDR3aa: CASSSTRTAATYEQYF

abundance: many
v_gene: TRBV12-3/TRBV12-4
j_gene: TRBJ2-3
d_gene: -
CDR3nt: TGTGCCAGCAGTTTAAGAGGCGGTACGCAGTATTTT
CDR3aa: CASSLRGGTQYF

abundance: few
v_gene: TRBV13
j_gene: TRBJ2-1
d_gene: -
CDR3nt: TGTGCCAGCAGCTTAGGCCCGGACAGTTACAATGAGCAGTTCTTC
CDR3aa: CASSLGPDSYNEQFF

abundance: few
v_gene: TRBV29-1
j_gene: TRBJ1-2
d_gene: TRBD1
CDR3nt: TGCAGCGTTGAGGGATTCGGGACAGGGGGCTATGGCTACACCTTC
CDR3aa: CSVEGFGTGGYGYTF

abundance: few
v_gene: TRBV15
j_gene: TRBJ2-7
d_gene: TRBD2
CDR3nt: TGTGCCACCAGCAGAGAGTTGGTAGCGGGGCAATACGAGCAGTACTTC
CDR3aa: CATSRELVAGQYEQYF

abundance: -
v_gene: TRBV3-1
j_gene: TRBJ2-7
d_gene: -
CDR3nt: TGTGCCAGCAGCTTAAAACCGGGGCAGCCGTACGAGCAGTACTTC
CDR3aa: CASSLKPGQPYEQYF

abundance: many
v_gene: TRBV12-3/TRBV12-4
j_gene: TRBJ2-5
d_gene: -
CDR3nt: TGTGCCAGCAGTTTATACCCGGACAGCCAAGAGACCCAGTACTTC
CDR3aa: CASSLYPDSQETQYF

abundance: -
v_gene: TRBV29-1
j_gene: TRBJ2-7
d_gene: -
CDR3nt: TGCAGCGTTGTCGTCGGCAGGTCCAAGAACGAGCAGTACTTC
CDR3aa: CSVVVGRSKNEQYF

abundance: -
v_gene: TRBV5-1
j_gene: TRBJ2-5
d_gene: -
CDR3nt: TGCGCCAGCAGCCCGACGACGGAGGGTGAGACCCAGTACTTC
CDR3aa: CASSPTTEGETQYF

abundance: -
v_gene: TRBV4-1
j_gene: TRBJ2-1
d_gene: -
CDR3nt: TGCGCCAGCAGCCAAAATAGCGGCAATGAGCAGTTCTTC
CDR3aa: CASSQNSGNEQFF

abundance: few
v_gene: TRBV10-3
j_gene: TRBJ1-2
d_gene: TRBD1
CDR3nt: TGTGCCATCAGTGAGTTAACCGGGACAGTAGGCGGCTACACCTTC
CDR3aa: CAISELTGTVGGYTF

abundance: -
v_gene: TRBV25-1
j_gene: TRBJ2-3
d_gene: -
CDR3nt: TGTGCCAGCAGTGAATGGAAGGGGCCCGGAGATACGCAGTATTTT
CDR3aa: CASSEWKGPGDTQYF

abundance: few
v_gene: TRBV4-2
j_gene: TRBJ2-1
d_gene: -
CDR3nt: TGTGCCAGCAGCCACCGAGACGGGAGCGGCGCGGGTGAGCAGTTCTTC
CDR3aa: CASSHRDGSGAGEQFF

abundance: few
v_gene: TRBV6-2/TRBV6-3
j_gene: TRBJ2-7
d_gene: TRBD2
CDR3nt: TGTGCCAGCATAAATGCGGGGGTATACGAGCAGTACTTC
CDR3aa: CASINAGVYEQYF

abundance: few
v_gene: TRBV4-1
j_gene: TRBJ2-7
d_gene: TRBD1
CDR3nt: TGTGCCAGCAGCCCCTGGGGTTTAAGGGACAGGGCCTACGAGCAGTACTTC
CDR3aa: CASSPWGLRDRAYEQYF

abundance: -
v_gene: TRBV9
j_gene: TRBJ1-1
d_gene: -
CDR3nt: TGTGCCAGCAGCGTAGAAGTGGGCCTGAACACTGAAGCTTTCTTT
CDR3aa: CASSVEVGLNTEAFF

abundance: once
v_gene: TRBV20-1
j_gene: TRBJ2-7
d_gene: TRBD2
CDR3nt: TGCAGTGCTAGGATCCAGCGGGAAACCTACGAGCAGTACTTC
CDR3aa: CSARIQRETYEQYF

abundance: -
v_gene: TRBV25-1
j_gene: TRBJ1-3
d_gene: -
CDR3nt: TGTGCCAGCAGTCCCAGGGCAGCCCCTAATGGAAACACCATATATTTT
CDR3aa: CASSPRAAPNGNTIYF

abundance: few
v_gene: TRBV18
j_gene: TRBJ2-5
d_gene: TRBD1
CDR3nt: TGTGCCAGCTCACCGCCCCAGGGGGCGCCCGGGGAGCAGTACTTC
CDR3aa: CASSPPQGAPGEQYF

abundance: few
v_gene: TRBV20-1
j_gene: TRBJ1-4
d_gene: -
CDR3nt: TGCAGTGCCCATCCAATAACTCCTAATGAAAAACTGTTTTTT
CDR3aa: CSAHPITPNEKLFF

abundance: -
v_gene: TRBV10-3
j_gene: TRBJ2-1
d_gene: -
CDR3nt: TGTGCCAACAGTGAGTCGCGAGGGGGTGAGCAGTTCTTC
CDR3aa: CANSESRGGEQFF

abundance: -
v_gene: TRBV7-6
j_gene: TRBJ2-1
d_gene: -
CDR3nt: TGTGCCAGCAGCTTAAACGACAACCCTTGGTTCTTC
CDR3aa: CASSLNDNPWFF

abundance: -
v_gene: TRBV20-1
j_gene: TRBJ2-2
d_gene: TRBD2
CDR3nt: TGCAGTGCTAGTCGCCGGCTAGCGGGAGTGACCGGGGAGCTGTTTTTT
CDR3aa: CSASRRLAGVTGELFF

abundance: -
v_gene: TRBV29-1
j_gene: TRBJ2-5
d_gene: -
CDR3nt: TGCAGCGCCGAGGGGGGTCGGGTCGGAGAGACCCAGTACTTC
CDR3aa: CSAEGGRVGETQYF

abundance: -
v_gene: TRBV29-1
j_gene: TRBJ1-2
d_gene: TRBD1
CDR3nt: TGCAGCGTCACAGGGGGTTCAGGCTATGGCTACACCTTC
CDR3aa: CSVTGGSGYGYTF

abundance: -
v_gene: TRBV20-1
j_gene: TRBJ1-2
d_gene: TRBD1
CDR3nt: TGCAGTGCTACGGGACAGATCCGACCGTATAGCTACACCTTC
CDR3aa: CSATGQIRPYSYTF

abundance: many
v_gene: TRBV20-1
j_gene: TRBJ2-1
d_gene: -
CDR3nt: TGCAGTGCTAGCCCCTACGAGTCCTCCTACAATGAGCAGTTCTTC
CDR3aa: CSASPYESSYNEQFF

abundance: -
v_gene: TRBV18
j_gene: TRBJ2-7
d_gene: TRBD2
CDR3nt: TGTGCCAGCCCACCCAAGTGGGTAGCGGGAGGACGATCCTACGAGCAGTACTTC
CDR3aa: CASPPKWVAGGRSYEQYF

abundance: -
v_gene: TRBV7-6
j_gene: TRBJ2-5
d_gene: -
CDR3nt: TGTGCCAGCAGCGCCCGACTGGAAGAGACCCAGTACTTC
CDR3aa: CASSARLEETQYF